The clone carrying this T cell receptor (beta chain) occurred a few times. Its cognate antigen is unknown. The listed genes are named as in mouse. The CDR3 extends 1 residue past the end of the read, so its final part is completed from the germline J gene. Method: immunoSEQ multiplex PCR; TCRdb's copy keeps in-frame clones and lacks some. The sample yields around 9,300 clones, about 44% seen once. Germline loops: CDR1 SNHLY, CDR2 FYNGKV (reference sequence). V lost 1 base and J 1 base, leaving 10 bases between the germline ends. The CDR3 length is 15 residues. This sample was included in a study of tissue T cells after allogeneic stem cell transplantation. Overall study results and limits: Within patients, tissue anatomy strongly shaped TCR repertoire composition.

Time point reported: mouse harvest day 7 after allogeneic transplant. Mouse grafts combined 10^7 T-cell-depleted bone marrow cells with 10^6 splenic CD5+ T cells. B6 (H2b) cells into BALB/c (H2d) mice; tissues taken at day 7 or 14. Sequenced: gut tissue. The origin of this receptor is a female BALB/c mouse given C57BL/6 T cells with graft-versus-host disease after an allogeneic hematopoietic cell transplant. The chain couples TRBV3 to TRBJ1-2; maybe TRBD1 (5 bases). The CDR3 loop reads CASSLEGRGNSDYTF. CDR3 DNA, as far as it was read: TGTGCCAGCAGCTTAGAGGGAAGGGGAAACTCCGACTACACC.